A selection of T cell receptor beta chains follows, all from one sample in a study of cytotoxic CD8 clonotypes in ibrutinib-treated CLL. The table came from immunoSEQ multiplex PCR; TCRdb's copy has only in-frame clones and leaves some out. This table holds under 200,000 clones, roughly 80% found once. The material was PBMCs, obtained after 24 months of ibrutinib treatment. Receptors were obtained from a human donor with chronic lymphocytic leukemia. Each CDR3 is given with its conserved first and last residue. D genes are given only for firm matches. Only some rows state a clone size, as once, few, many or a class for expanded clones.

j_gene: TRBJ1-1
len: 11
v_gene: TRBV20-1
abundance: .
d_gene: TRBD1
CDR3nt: TGCAGTGCGGGGGACAGCACTGAAGCTTTCTTT
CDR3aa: CSAGDSTEAFF

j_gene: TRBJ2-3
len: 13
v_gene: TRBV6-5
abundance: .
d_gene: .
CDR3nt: TGTGCCAGCAGTCCCCGCGTCACAGATACGCAGTATTTT
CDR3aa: CASSPRVTDTQYF

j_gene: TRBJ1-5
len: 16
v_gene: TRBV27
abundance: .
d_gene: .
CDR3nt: TGTGCCAGCAGTCCAAGGACAGCCACAAACAATCAGCCCCAGCATTTT
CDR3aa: CASSPRTATNNQPQHF

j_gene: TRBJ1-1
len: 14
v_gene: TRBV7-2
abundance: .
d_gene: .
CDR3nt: TGTGCCAGCAGCTTAGGGGTGGGCTCGTTTGAAGCTTTCTTT
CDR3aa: CASSLGVGSFEAFF

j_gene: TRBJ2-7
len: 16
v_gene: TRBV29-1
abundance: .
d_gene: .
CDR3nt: TGCAGCGTTGAAACTGGGCCGACACAACGAGCCTACGAGCAGTACTTC
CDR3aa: CSVETGPTQRAYEQYF

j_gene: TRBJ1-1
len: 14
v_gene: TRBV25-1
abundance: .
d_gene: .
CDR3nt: TGTGCCAGCAGTGACCCGAGGGGCTACACTGAAGCTTTCTTT
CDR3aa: CASSDPRGYTEAFF

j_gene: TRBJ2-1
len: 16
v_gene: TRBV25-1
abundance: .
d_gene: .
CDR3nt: TGTGCCAGCAGTGACCCCCTTCTAGCGAACCACAATGAGCAGTTCTTC
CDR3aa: CASSDPLLANHNEQFF

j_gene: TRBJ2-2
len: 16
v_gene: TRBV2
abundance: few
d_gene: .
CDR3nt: TGTGCCAGCAGTGGATACAGCGTATACGACCGCGGGGAGCTGTTTTTT
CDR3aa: CASSGYSVYDRGELFF

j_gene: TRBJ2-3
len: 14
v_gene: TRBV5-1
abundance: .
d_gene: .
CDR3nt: TGCGCCAGCAGGAGAGGGGACGCGACAGATACGCAGTATTTT
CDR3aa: CASRRGDATDTQYF

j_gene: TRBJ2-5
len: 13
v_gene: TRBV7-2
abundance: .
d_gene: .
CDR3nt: TGTGCCAGCAGCGATTGGACATTGGAGACCCAGTACTTC
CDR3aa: CASSDWTLETQYF

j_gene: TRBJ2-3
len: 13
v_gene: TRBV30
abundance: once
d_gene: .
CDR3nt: TGTGCCTGGGGGGGCCGTAGGGCAGATACGCAGTATTTT
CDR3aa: CAWGGRRADTQYF

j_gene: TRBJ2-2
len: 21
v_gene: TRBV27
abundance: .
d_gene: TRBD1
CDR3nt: TGTGCCAGCAGGGTGACTGGGACAGGGGGCCCTTTGATAGGGGACACCGGGGAGCTGTTTTTT
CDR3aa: CASRVTGTGGPLIGDTGELFF

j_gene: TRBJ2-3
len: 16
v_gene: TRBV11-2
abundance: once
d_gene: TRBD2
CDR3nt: TGTGCCAGCAGCTTAGAGGCGACTAGCGGATGGGGATCGCAGTATTTT
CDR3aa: CASSLEATSGWGSQYF

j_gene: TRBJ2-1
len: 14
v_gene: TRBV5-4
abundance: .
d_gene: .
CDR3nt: TGTGCCAGCATCAACCCATTAATCAGGGATGAGCAGTTCTTC
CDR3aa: CASINPLIRDEQFF

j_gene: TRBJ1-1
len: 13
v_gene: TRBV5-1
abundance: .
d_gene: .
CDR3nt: TGCGCCAGCAACACGGACGGGAACACTGAAGCTTTCTTT
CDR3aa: CASNTDGNTEAFF

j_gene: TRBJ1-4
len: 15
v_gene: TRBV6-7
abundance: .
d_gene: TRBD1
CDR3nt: TGTGCCAGCAGTTACTCGTGCAGGGGGCGTGAAAAACTGTTTTTT
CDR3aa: CASSYSCRGREKLFF

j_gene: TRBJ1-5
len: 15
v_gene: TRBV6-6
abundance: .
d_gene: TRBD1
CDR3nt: TGTGCCAGCACCCCCGGGACAGGTAGCAATCAGCCCCAGCATTTT
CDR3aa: CASTPGTGSNQPQHF

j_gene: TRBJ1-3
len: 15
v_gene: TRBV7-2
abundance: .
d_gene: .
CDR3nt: TGTGCCAGCAGCTTAGTAGCCGGCTCTGGAAACACCATATATTTT
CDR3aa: CASSLVAGSGNTIYF

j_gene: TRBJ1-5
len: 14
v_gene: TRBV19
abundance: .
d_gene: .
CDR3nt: TGTGCCAGCATCCTGTCCGGGGCGGGTCAGCCCCAGCATTTT
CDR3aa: CASILSGAGQPQHF

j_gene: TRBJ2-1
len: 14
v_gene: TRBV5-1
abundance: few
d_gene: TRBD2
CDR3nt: TGCGCCAGCAGTCGACTAGCGGGGGATAATGAGCAGTTCTTC
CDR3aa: CASSRLAGDNEQFF

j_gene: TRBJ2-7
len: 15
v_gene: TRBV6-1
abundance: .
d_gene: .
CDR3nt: TGTGCCAGCAAGAAAATGGGGGCGCAACCCTACGAGCAGTACTTC
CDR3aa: CASKKMGAQPYEQYF

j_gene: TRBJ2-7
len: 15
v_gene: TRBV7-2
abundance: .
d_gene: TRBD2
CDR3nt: TGTGCCAGCAGCGGCCAACTAGCGGGACCTTACGAGCAGTACTTC
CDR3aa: CASSGQLAGPYEQYF

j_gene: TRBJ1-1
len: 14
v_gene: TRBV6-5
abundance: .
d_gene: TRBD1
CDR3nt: TGTGCCAGCAGTTACGACAGGGCGAACACTGAAGCTTTCTTT
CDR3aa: CASSYDRANTEAFF

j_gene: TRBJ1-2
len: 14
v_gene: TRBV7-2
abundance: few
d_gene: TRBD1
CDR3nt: TGTGCCAGCAGCCGACAGGGGGGGAGCTATGGCTACACCTTC
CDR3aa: CASSRQGGSYGYTF

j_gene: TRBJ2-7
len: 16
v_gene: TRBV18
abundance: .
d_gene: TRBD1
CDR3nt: TGTGCCAGCTCACCCGTCCAAACAGGGGCCACCTACGAGCAGTACTTC
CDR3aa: CASSPVQTGATYEQYF

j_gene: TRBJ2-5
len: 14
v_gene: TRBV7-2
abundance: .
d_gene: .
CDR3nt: TGTGCCAGCAGCACGGACCCAACGGTCGAGACCCAGTACTTC
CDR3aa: CASSTDPTVETQYF

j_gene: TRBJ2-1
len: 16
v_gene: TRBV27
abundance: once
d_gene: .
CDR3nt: TGTGCCAGCAGTTCACTTTTCAGGGAACCCTACAATGAGCAGTTCTTC
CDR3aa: CASSSLFREPYNEQFF

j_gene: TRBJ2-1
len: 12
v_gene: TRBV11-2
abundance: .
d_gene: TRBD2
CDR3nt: TGTGCCAGCAGCCCCGGGACTACCGAGCAGTTCTTC
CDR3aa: CASSPGTTEQFF

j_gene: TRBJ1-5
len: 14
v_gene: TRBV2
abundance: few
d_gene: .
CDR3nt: TGTGCCAGCAGACGTCAGGGGCTAAGTCAGCCCCAGCATTTT
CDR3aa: CASRRQGLSQPQHF

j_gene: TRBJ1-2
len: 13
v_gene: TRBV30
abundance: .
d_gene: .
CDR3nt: TGTGCCTGGAGTGTACACCAAAACTCCGGCTACACCTTC
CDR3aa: CAWSVHQNSGYTF

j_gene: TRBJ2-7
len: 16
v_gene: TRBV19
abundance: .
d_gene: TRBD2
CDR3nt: TGTGCCAGTAGCGTTTCTAGCGGGAGGTACTACTACGAGCAGTACTTC
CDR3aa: CASSVSSGRYYYEQYF

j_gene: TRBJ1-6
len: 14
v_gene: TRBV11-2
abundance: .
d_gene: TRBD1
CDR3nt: TGTGCCAGCAGCTCGGACAGGGGTAATTCACCCCTCCACTTT
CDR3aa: CASSSDRGNSPLHF